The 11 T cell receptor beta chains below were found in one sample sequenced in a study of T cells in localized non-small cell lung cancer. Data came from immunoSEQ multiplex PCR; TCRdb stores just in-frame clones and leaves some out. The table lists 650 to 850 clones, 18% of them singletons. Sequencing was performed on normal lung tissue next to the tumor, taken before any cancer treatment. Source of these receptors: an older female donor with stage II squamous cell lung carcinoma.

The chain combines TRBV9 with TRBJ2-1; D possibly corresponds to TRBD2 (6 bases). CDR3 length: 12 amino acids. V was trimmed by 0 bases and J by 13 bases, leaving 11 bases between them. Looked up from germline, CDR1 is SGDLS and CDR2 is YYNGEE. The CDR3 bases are TGTGCCAGCAGCGTAGGGGATAGCGGACAGTTCTTC. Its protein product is CASSVGDSGQFF.

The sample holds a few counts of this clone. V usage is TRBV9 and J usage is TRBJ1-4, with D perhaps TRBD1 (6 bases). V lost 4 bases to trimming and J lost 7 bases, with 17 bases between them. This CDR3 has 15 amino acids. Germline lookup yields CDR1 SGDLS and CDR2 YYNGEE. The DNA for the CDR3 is TGTGCCAGCAGCAGCTTACAGGGTCAGGGTGAAAAACTGTTTTTT. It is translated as CASSSLQGQGEKLFF. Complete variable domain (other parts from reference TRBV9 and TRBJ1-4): DSGVTQTPKHLITATGQRVTLRCSPRSGDLSVYWYQQSLDQGLQFLIQYYNGEERAKGNILERFSAQQFPDLHSELNLSSLELGDSALYFCASSSLQGQGEKLFFGSGTQLSVL.

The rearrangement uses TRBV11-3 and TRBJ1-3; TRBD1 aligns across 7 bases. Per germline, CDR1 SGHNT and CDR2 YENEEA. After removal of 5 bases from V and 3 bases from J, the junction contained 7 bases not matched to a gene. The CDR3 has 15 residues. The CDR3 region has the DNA TGTGCCAGCAGCCCAGGGGGGCCCCATGGAAACACCATATATTTT. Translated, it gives CASSPGGPHGNTIYF. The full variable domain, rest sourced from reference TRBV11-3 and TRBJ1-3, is EAGVVQSPRYKIIEKKQPVAFWCNPISGHNTLYWYLQNLGQGPELLIRYENEEAVDDSQLPKDRFSAERLKGVDSTLKIQPAELGDSAVYLCASSPGGPHGNTIYFGEGSWLTVV.

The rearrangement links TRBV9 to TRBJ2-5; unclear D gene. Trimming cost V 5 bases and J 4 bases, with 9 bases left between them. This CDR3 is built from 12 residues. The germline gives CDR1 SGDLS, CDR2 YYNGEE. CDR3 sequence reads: CASSEALETQYF. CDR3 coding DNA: TGTGCCAGCAGTGAAGCTTTAGAGACCCAGTACTTC.

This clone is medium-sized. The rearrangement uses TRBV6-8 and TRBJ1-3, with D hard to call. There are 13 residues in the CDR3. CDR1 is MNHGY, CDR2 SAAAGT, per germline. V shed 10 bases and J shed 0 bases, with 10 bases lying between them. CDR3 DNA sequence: TGTGCCACCTCCCAACGCTCTGGAAACACCATATATTTT. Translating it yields CATSQRSGNTIYF.

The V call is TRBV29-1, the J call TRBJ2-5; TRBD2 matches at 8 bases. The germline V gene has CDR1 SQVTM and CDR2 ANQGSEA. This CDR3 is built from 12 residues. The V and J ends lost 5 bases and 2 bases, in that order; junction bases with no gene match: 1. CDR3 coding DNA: TGCAGCGTTATAGCGGGACAAGAGACCCAGTACTTC. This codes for CSVIAGQETQYF.

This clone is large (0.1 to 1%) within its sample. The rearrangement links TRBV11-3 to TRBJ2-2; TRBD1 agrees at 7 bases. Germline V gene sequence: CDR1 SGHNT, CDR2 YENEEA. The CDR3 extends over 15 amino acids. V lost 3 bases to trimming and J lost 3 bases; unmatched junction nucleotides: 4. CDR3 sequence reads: CASSFVQGDTGELFF. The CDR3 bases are TGTGCCAGCAGCTTCGTCCAGGGGGACACCGGGGAGCTGTTTTTT.

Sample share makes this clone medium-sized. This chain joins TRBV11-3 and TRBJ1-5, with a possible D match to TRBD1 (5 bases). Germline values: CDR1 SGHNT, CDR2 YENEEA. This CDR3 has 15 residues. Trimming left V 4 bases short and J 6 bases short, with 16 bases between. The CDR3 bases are TGTGCCAGCAGCTCCATGCCCACAGGTACTCAGCCCCAGCATTTT. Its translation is CASSSMPTGTQPQHF.

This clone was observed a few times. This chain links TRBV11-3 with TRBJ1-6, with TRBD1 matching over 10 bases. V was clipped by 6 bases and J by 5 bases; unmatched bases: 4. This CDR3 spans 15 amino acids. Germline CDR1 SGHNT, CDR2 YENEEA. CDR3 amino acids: CASRAGTGDNSPLHF. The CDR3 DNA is TGTGCCAGCAGAGCTGGGACAGGGGATAATTCACCCCTCCACTTT. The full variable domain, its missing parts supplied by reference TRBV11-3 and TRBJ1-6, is EAGVVQSPRYKIIEKKQPVAFWCNPISGHNTLYWYLQNLGQGPELLIRYENEEAVDDSQLPKDRFSAERLKGVDSTLKIQPAELGDSAVYLCASRAGTGDNSPLHFGNGTRLTVT.

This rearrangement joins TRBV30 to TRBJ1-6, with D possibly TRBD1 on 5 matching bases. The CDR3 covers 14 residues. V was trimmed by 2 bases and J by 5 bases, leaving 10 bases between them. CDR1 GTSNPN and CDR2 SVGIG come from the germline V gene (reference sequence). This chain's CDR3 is CAWSRGQDNSPLHF. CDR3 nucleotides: TGTGCCTGGAGTAGGGGCCAAGATAATTCACCCCTCCACTTT.

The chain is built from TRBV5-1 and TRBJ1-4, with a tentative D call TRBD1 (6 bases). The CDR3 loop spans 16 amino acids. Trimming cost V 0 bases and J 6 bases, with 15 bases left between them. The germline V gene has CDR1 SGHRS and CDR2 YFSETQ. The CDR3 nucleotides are TGCGCCAGCAGCTTGGTCAGGGGTAGTGGGGATGAAAAACTGTTTTTT. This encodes CASSLVRGSGDEKLFF.